This T cell receptor beta chain was obtained from a study of T cell responses to AZD1222 COVID-19 vaccine. As regards this clone: Its specificity is unknown.

Germline CDR1 reads SEHNR; CDR2 reads FQNEAQ (reference sequence). V lost 3 bases and J 1 base, leaving 7 bases between the germline ends. This CDR3 comprises 13 residues. The protocol was immunoSEQ multiplex PCR, while the TCRdb copy is restricted to in-frame clones and leaves out a portion. The sample shows 20,000 to 30,000 clones, 87% of them seen only once. Study-wide results and limits: Spike-specific TCR breadth and depth were elevated following two AZD1222 doses. Baseline serology detected seropositivity in only 5 to 7 AZD1222 recipients. Close to half of spike-specific TCRs reportedly recognize unmutated variant regions. Donor demographics were predominantly white British with a female majority; clonal diversity may be underestimated.

V and J are TRBV7-9 and TRBJ2-7; D gene uncertain. Sequenced material: peripheral blood, taken 28 days after the second AZD1222 dose. The receptor was derived from an adult who received the AZD1222 COVID-19 vaccine. The CDR3 DNA reads as TGTGCCAGCAGCTTCGGTTTTTCCTACGAGCAGTACTTC. Residues: CASSFGFSYEQYF.